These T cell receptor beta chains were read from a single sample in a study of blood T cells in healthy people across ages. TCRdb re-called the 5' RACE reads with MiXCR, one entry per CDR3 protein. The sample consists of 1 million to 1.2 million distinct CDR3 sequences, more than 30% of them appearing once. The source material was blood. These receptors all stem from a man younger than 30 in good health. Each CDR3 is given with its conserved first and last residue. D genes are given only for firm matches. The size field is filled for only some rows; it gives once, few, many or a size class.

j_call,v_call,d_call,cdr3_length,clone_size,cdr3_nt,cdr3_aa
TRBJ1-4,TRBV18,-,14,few,TGTGCCAGCTCACCACCGGCCAGTAATGAAAAACTGTTTTTT,CASSPPASNEKLFF
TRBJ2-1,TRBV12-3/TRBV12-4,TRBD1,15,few,TGTGCCAGCAGTTCGGTCGACAGGGTCTACAATGAGCAGTTCTTC,CASSSVDRVYNEQFF
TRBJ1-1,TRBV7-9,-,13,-,TGTGCCAGCACGGGGGAGCCCTATTCCGAAGCTTTCTTT,CASTGEPYSEAFF
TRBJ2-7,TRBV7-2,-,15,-,TGTGCCGGCAGCTTCCGGGCGGGACCTTCCTACGAGCAGTACTTC,CAGSFRAGPSYEQYF
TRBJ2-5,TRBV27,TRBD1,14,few,TGTGCCAGCAGCATGACAGGGCAACAAGAGACCCAGTACTTC,CASSMTGQQETQYF
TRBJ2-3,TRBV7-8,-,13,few,TGTGCCAGCAGCTTAGATGACGGAGATACGCAGTATTTT,CASSLDDGDTQYF
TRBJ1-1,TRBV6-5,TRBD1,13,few,TGTGCCAGCAGTTACTCCGGACAGGGTCAAGCTTTCTTT,CASSYSGQGQAFF
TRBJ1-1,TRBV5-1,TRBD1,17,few,TGCGCCAGCAGCTTAAGAAAAGGACAGGTCTCGAACACTGAAGCTTTCTTT,CASSLRKGQVSNTEAFF
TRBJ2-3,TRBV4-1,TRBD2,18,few,TGCGCCAGCAGCCCTACGGGACTAGCGGGGGGTCGCACAGATACGCAGTATTTT,CASSPTGLAGGRTDTQYF
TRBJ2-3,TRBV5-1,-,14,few,TGCGCCAGCACCCTCGGGAATACCGGGGATACGCAGTATTTT,CASTLGNTGDTQYF
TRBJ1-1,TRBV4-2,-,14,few,TGTGCCAGCAGCCCCCGGGACCAGGGCACTGAAGCTTTCTTT,CASSPRDQGTEAFF
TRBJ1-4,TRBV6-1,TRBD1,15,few,TGTGCCAGCACCACGTCGGGGGACAGTAATGAAAAACTGTTTTTT,CASTTSGDSNEKLFF
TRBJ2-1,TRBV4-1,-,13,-,TGCGCCAGCAGCCGACTACAGGGAGGTCAGCAGTTCTTC,CASSRLQGGQQFF
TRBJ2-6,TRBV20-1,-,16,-,TGCAGTGCTAGAGATCCCGGGTACTCTGGGGCCAACGTCCTGACTTTC,CSARDPGYSGANVLTF
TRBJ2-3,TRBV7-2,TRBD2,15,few,TGTGCCAGCAGCTTAGAGGGACTAGCTGGAGATACGCAGTATTTT,CASSLEGLAGDTQYF
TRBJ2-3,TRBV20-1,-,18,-,TGCAGTGCTAGTTCCAGTGTGGGGGTCACCATTAGCACAGATACGCAGTATTTT,CSASSSVGVTISTDTQYF
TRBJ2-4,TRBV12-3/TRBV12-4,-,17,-,TGTGCCAGCAGTTTGCCGCCAACAAGAAGCAGCAAAAACATTCAGTACTTC,CASSLPPTRSSKNIQYF
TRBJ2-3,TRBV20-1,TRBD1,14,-,TGCAGTGCTTCTAGACAGGGGCTCACAGATACGCAGTATTTT,CSASRQGLTDTQYF
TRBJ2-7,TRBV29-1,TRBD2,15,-,TGCAGCGTTGACTTCGGGGGGGGTTCCTCCTACGAGCAGTACTTC,CSVDFGGGSSYEQYF
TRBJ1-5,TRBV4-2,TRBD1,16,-,TGTGCCAGCAGCCAAGAAGGACAGGGGGTCGGTCAGCCCCAGCATTTT,CASSQEGQGVGQPQHF
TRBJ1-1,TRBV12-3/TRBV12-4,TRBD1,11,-,TGTGCCAGCGGGACAGGGGGCAGAGCTTTCTTT,CASGTGGRAFF
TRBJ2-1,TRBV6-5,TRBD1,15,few,TGTGCCAGCAGTTACGCGACAGGGGAGTACAATGAGCAGTTCTTC,CASSYATGEYNEQFF
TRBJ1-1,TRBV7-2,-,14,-,TGTGCCAGCAGCTTAGCCGGGGGATACACTGAAGCTTTCTTT,CASSLAGGYTEAFF
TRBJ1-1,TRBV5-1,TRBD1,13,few,TGCGCCAGCGGGGACAGGGCGGACACTGAAGCTTTCTTT,CASGDRADTEAFF
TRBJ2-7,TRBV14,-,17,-,TGTGCCAGCAGCCCCACACTCGGGGGGCCCCCGTACAATGAGCAGTACTTC,CASSPTLGGPPYNEQYF